Sequencing of this T cell receptor beta chain was carried out in a study of blood T cell repertoires in COVID-19. Study context: Collection of acute and convalescent COVID-19 samples took place in the United States, Italy and Spain. From T cells, B-cell-depleted T cells, or PBMCs came the material, which was cDNA or gDNA.

Original methodology: Estimation of nucleated cell counts relied on the amplification of reference gene primers. Sequenced by immunoSEQ multiplex PCR; TCRdb stores in-frame clones only, minus some. Clone size and V and J calls were adopted from that table, with D and trimming inferred from the DNA. The data hold about 100,000 clones, with 87% observed a single time. This clone is a singleton in its sample. The CDR3 covers 14 residues. Per the germline V gene, CDR1 is KGHDR and CDR2 is SFDVKD. The V gene lost 1 base and the J gene lost 7 bases, with 12 bases spanning the gap. This sequence was found in a woman aged 25 to 39 with acute or convalescent COVID-19. The sequencing input was peripheral blood. This chain links TRBV24-1 with TRBJ2-5; D might be TRBD2 (6 bases). For the CDR3, the DNA is TGTGCCACCAGTGATTTAGGAGGGGATGGGACCCAGTACTTC. Translated, it gives CATSDLGGDGTQYF.